This TCR beta chain was sequenced during a study of T cells after yellow fever vaccination. About the research overall: Those fractions that held only low numbers of cells were prepared using the SMART-Seq v4 Ultra Low Input RNA kit. Whole-study results and caveats: Re-detected after boosting: most primary clones, 96% of CD4 and 80% to 90% of CD8. The secondary response was weaker, and its peak arrived faster, on day 5 versus 15.

The CDR3 is made up of 12 amino acids. Germline V CDR1 and CDR2: SGHTA, FQGNSA. Trimming took 7 bases from V and 5 from J, leaving 11 bases between them. This clonotype was detected only a few times. Its cognate antigen is unknown. A universal primer site and UMIs were added as TCR cDNA was made by 5'RACE template switching. TCRdb re-called the 5' RACE reads through MiXCR, storing one row per CDR3 protein. The sample carries about 320,000 distinct CDR3 sequences, about 10% recorded once. V and J are TRBV7-2 and TRBJ2-5; D call uncertain. The origin of this receptor is a man aged 18 to 29 who received the YFV17D yellow fever vaccine. The source material was CD4+ T cells sorted from PBMCs, sampled 45 days after the yellow fever booster vaccination. The CDR3 region has the DNA TGTGCCAGCATCTCCAAGGGTGAGACCCAGTACTTC. Its protein is CASISKGETQYF.